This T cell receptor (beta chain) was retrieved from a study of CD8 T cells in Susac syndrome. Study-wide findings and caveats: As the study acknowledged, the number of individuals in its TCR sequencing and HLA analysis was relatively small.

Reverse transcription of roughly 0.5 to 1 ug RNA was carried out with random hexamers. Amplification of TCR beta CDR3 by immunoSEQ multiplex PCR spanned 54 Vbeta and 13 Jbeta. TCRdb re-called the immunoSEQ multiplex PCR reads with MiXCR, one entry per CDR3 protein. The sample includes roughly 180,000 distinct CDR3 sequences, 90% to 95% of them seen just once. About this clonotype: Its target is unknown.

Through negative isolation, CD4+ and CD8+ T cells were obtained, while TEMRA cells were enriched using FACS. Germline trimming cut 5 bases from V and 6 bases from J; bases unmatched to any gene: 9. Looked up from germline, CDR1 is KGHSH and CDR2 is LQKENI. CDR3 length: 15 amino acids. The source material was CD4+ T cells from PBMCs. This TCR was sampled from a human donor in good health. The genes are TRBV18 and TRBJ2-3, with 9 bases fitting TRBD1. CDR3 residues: CASSSNRGLADTQYF. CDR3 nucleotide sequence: TGTGCCAGCTCATCAAACAGGGGGCTGGCGGATACGCAGTATTTT.